The rows below give T cell receptor beta chains drawn from one sample of a study of shared clonotypes between healthy human individuals. Sequencing was performed with immunoSEQ multiplex PCR; in TCRdb, only in-frame clones are kept and a portion is missing. Of more than 1,200,000 clones listed, approximately 98.5% were seen once; the top ten hold roughly 0.36%. The sample taken for sequencing was naive CD4+ T cells sorted from blood. All receptors derive from a man aged 25 to 40 in good health. Both conserved end residues are part of each CDR3. Fields, in order: J gene, V gene, CDR3 protein.

TRBJ2-2 TRBV6-1 CATSPNTGELFF
TRBJ2-1 TRBV11-3 CASSFLGGNEQFF
TRBJ2-1 TRBV5-3 CARSFGRTSGRNEQFF
TRBJ1-6 TRBV27 CASSLSAGAMNSPLHF
TRBJ1-1 TRBV10-3 CAIKPWGGMNVNTEAFF
TRBJ1-1 TRBV19 CASSQQGHTEAFF
TRBJ1-4 TRBV29-1 CSARWGGELFF
TRBJ2-7 TRBV19 CASRMGISEQYF
TRBJ2-2 TRBV11-3 CASSLNLAGTTGELFF
TRBJ2-3 TRBV6-5 CASTMDRGTDTQYF